This TCR beta chain stems from a study of T cells in Graves' hyperthyroidism and ophthalmopathy. This clonotype was recorded many times. RNA transcripts were the template for amplifying TCR beta CDR3 regions. A first-round RT-PCR of the TCR CDR3 used the HTBI primer set. TCRdb re-called the multiplex PCR reads with MiXCR, one entry per CDR3 protein. The repertoire includes around 360,000 distinct CDR3 sequences, around 15% of them detected once, and 15% to 20% sits in the top ten. The sample comprised blood. The clonotype originates from a woman in her fifties or sixties with Graves' ophthalmopathy.

The DNA for the CDR3 is TGCGCCAGCAGCTTGGCTAATCCGGGACTAGCGGCCTACAATGAGCAGTTCTTC. Protein sequence: CASSLANPGLAAYNEQFF. The gene calls are TRBV5-1 and TRBJ2-1; 11 positions match TRBD2. The CDR3 length is 18 residues. J gave up 2 bases and V 0 bases, and 7 bases lay outside the gene matches. Germline assignment: CDR1 SGHRS and CDR2 YFSETQ.